These 16 T cell receptor beta chains originate from one sample sequenced in a study of T cell changes during pregnancy in multiple sclerosis. The protocol was immunoSEQ multiplex PCR, while the TCRdb copy is restricted to in-frame clones and leaves out a portion. Of 75,000 to 95,000 clones in the sample, 80% to 95% were seen once. Sequences were derived from peripheral blood, sampled after pregnancy. These receptors were collected from a female donor with multiple sclerosis, enrolled in a pregnancy study.

This chain uses TRBV27 with TRBJ2-7; tentatively, D is TRBD1 (5 bases). Germline values: CDR1 MNHEY, CDR2 SMNVEV (reference sequence). Deletions cut 0 bases from V and 4 bases from J, with 22 bases between. There are 18 residues in the CDR3. The CDR3 is CASSLSTGWGRVNYEQYF. The DNA of the CDR3 is TGTGCCAGCAGTTTATCAACAGGCTGGGGCAGGGTAAATTACGAGCAGTACTTC.

This chain joins TRBV2 and TRBJ1-2, with 7 positions matching TRBD1. Germline V lookup: CDR1 SNHLY, CDR2 FYNNEI. This CDR3 spans 14 amino acids. V was pared by 6 bases and J by 3 bases, with 7 bases of the junction left unmatched. The CDR3: CASRARQGDYGYTF. CDR3 bases: TGTGCCAGCAGGGCCCGACAGGGAGACTATGGCTACACCTTC.

The chain carries TRBV2 and TRBJ2-7; a possible D gene is TRBD1 (6 bases). Germline values: CDR1 SNHLY, CDR2 FYNNEI. The CDR3 runs to 14 residues. V was shortened by 8 bases and J by 0 bases, with 14 bases between the two germline ends. CDR3 loop: CASLPGQPSYEQYF. In DNA form, the CDR3 reads TGTGCCAGCTTACCGGGACAACCCTCCTACGAGCAGTACTTC.

The gene calls are TRBV7-2 and TRBJ2-5, with TRBD1 identical over 8 bases. J gave up 1 base and V 4 bases, and 2 bases lay outside the gene matches. Germline CDR1 and CDR2: SGHTA and FQGNSA. The CDR3 extends over 14 amino acids. The CDR3 nucleotides read TGTGCCAGCAGCTGGCAGGGGGCCCAAGAGACCCAGTACTTC. Protein sequence: CASSWQGAQETQYF.

This clone was counted once. The genes are TRBV6-5 and TRBJ1-2; D remains ambiguous. V gave up 4 bases and J gave up 8 bases, with 8 bases separating them. The CDR3 extends over 11 amino acids. Germline V gives CDR1 MNHEY, CDR2 SVGAGI. The CDR3 DNA is TGTGCCAGCAGTTCCGTCGGGGGCTACACCTTC. Protein product: CASSSVGGYTF.

This chain links TRBV9 with TRBJ1-1; D not resolved. The V and J ends lost 0 bases and 4 bases respectively, with 10 bases between them. Germline V gives CDR1 SGDLS, CDR2 YYNGEE. The CDR3 consists of 14 residues. The CDR3 reads CASSVGRGGTEAFF. DNA for the CDR3: TGTGCCAGCAGCGTAGGACGGGGAGGCACTGAAGCTTTCTTT.

V gene TRBV6-6 combines with J gene TRBJ2-7; 9 bases are shared with TRBD1. This CDR3 contains 16 residues. V gave up 5 bases and J gave up 5 bases; unmatched junction bases: 13. CDR1 is MNHNY, CDR2 SVGAGI, per germline (reference sequence). The CDR3 sequence is CASSPSPGQGYHEQYF. CDR3 DNA: TGTGCCAGCAGTCCCTCCCCGGGACAGGGATATCACGAGCAGTACTTC.

The chain employs TRBV18 and TRBJ2-7; 9 nucleotides agree with TRBD1. The germline CDR1 and CDR2 sequences are KGHSH and LQKENI. CDR3 length equals 14 residues. J was trimmed by 3 bases and V by 3 bases; bases with no gene match: 3. The CDR3 loop is CASSPRQGVYEQYF. The CDR3 DNA follows: TGTGCCAGCTCACCCCGACAGGGGGTCTACGAGCAGTACTTC.

The V call is TRBV9, the J call TRBJ2-3, with 11 bases aligning to TRBD2. With V trimmed by 4 bases and J by 0 bases, 13 bases remained unmatched. From germline, CDR1 is SGDLS and CDR2 YYNGEE. CDR3 length: 19 amino acids. The CDR3: CASSLRPLAGDHSTDTQYF. As DNA, the CDR3 is TGTGCCAGCAGCCTCCGCCCACTAGCGGGGGATCATAGCACAGATACGCAGTATTTT.

The chain combines TRBV2 with TRBJ2-2; TRBD1 matches at 8 bases. This CDR3 comprises 15 residues. Trimming at V came to 4 bases and at J to 3 bases, leaving 4 bases not matched to a gene. Germline V gene sequence: CDR1 SNHLY, CDR2 FYNNEI. CDR3 sequence reads: CASSVLGQDTGELFF. The DNA for the CDR3 is TGTGCCAGCAGTGTCTTGGGACAGGACACCGGGGAGCTGTTTTTT.

This clone was detected only a few times. The CDR3 loop is CSVAGQGGAYNSPLHF. DNA of the CDR3: TGCAGCGTGGCCGGACAGGGAGGTGCCTATAATTCACCCCTCCACTTT. The rearrangement uses TRBV29-1 and TRBJ1-6; 8 nucleotides agree with TRBD1. In germline, CDR1 is SQVTM, CDR2 ANQGSEA. The J segment lost 2 bases and the V segment lost 6 bases, leaving 9 bases of the junction unmatched. The CDR3 consists of 16 residues. Variable domain in full (rest from reference TRBV29-1 and TRBJ1-6): SAVISQKPSRDICQRGTSLTIQCQVDSQVTMMFWYRQQPGQSLTLIATANQGSEATYESGFVIDKFPISRPNLTFSTLTVSNMSPEDSSIYLCSVAGQGGAYNSPLHFGNGTRLTVT.

The chain employs TRBV28 and TRBJ1-2; 10 bases agree with TRBD1. Germline trimming cut 6 bases from V and 7 bases from J; bases unmatched to any gene: 5. The CDR3 consists of 13 residues. Germline V gives CDR1 MDHEN, CDR2 SYDVKM. The CDR3 region is CASRPTGGIGYTF. The CDR3 bases are TGTGCCAGCAGACCGACAGGGGGCATTGGCTACACCTTC.

The V gene is TRBV6-1, the J gene TRBJ2-7, with a tentative D call TRBD1 (5 bases). V was clipped by 3 bases and J by 4 bases, with 16 bases between them. There are 15 residues in the CDR3. CDR1 and CDR2 from the germline V gene are MNHNS and SASEGT. The CDR3 DNA sequence: TGTGCCAGCAGTGACAGTTCCGGGCAGGGTTACGAGCAGTACTTC. Translating it yields CASSDSSGQGYEQYF.

V gene TRBV5-1 combines with J gene TRBJ2-2; a possible D gene is TRBD1 (5 bases). The germline CDR1 and CDR2 sequences are SGHRS and YFSETQ. The CDR3 has 14 amino acids. V was cut by 2 bases and J by 1 base, with 6 bases left in between. Here the CDR3 reads CASSFTGNTGELFF. For the CDR3, the DNA is TGCGCCAGCAGCTTCACAGGGAACACCGGGGAGCTGTTTTTT.

This chain connects TRBV6-1 to TRBJ1-2; a weak D match, TRBD1 (5 bases). Trimming shortened V by 6 bases and J by 4 bases, and 15 bases separated the two germline ends. The CDR3 loop spans 14 amino acids. Per the germline V gene, CDR1 is MNHNS and CDR2 is SASEGT. CDR3 protein: CASSLPQGGYGYTF. For the CDR3, the DNA is TGTGCCAGCAGCCTCCCCCAGGGAGGCTATGGCTACACCTTC.

The count of this clone is one. The rearrangement uses TRBV27 and TRBJ2-6; no firm D call. Deletions cut 5 bases from V and 1 base from J, with 9 bases between. CDR1 MNHEY and CDR2 SMNVEV come from the germline V gene (reference sequence). The CDR3 is 15 residues long. In DNA form, the CDR3 reads TGTGCCAGCAGTATTAGGCGGTCTGGGGCCAACGTCCTGACTTTC. It is translated as CASSIRRSGANVLTF.